This paragraph covers one T cell receptor beta chain sequence. The antigen remains unidentified. The CDR3 has 14 residues. The germline gives CDR1 DFQATT, CDR2 SNEGSKA (reference sequence). Trimming pared 1 base from V and 7 bases from J, leaving 14 bases between. Combining a sample-barcoded 5' primer with a J-beta primer mix, a second PCR ran for roughly 6 to 11 cycles. Each CDR3 protein gets one entry after TCRdb re-called the 5' RACE reads with MiXCR. The table has over a million distinct CDR3 sequences, more than 35% seen once. The data were taken from a study of blood T cells in healthy people across ages. Study results and limitations: Roughly linearly, TCR beta diversity per million T cells fell as age increased. Donor CMV status was unknown, possibly confounding expanded clonotype changes.

This chain links TRBV20-1 with TRBJ2-1, with D tentatively TRBD1 or TRBD2 (5 bases each). This TCR came from a woman in her sixties or seventies in good health. Material for sequencing was blood. CDR3: CSARAWTGQNEQFF. The CDR3 nucleotides are TGCAGTGCTAGAGCTTGGACGGGGCAGAATGAGCAGTTCTTC.